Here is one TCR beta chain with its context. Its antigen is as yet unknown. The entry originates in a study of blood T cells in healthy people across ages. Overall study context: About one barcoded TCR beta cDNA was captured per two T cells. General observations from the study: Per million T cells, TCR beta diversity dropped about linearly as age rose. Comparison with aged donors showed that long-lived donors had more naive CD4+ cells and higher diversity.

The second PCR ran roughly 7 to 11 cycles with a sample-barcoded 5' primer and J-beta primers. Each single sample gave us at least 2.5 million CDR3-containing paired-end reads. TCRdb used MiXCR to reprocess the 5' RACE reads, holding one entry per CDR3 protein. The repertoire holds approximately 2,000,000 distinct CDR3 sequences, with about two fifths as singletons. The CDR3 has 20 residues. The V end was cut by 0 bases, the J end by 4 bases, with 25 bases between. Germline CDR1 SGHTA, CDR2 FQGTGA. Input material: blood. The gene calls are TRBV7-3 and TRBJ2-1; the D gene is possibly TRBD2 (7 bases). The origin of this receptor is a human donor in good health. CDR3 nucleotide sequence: TGTGCCAGCAGCTTAACGGGGGGGGCTTCCCCTCCTGGGTCATACAATGAGCAGTTCTTC. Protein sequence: CASSLTGGASPPGSYNEQFF.